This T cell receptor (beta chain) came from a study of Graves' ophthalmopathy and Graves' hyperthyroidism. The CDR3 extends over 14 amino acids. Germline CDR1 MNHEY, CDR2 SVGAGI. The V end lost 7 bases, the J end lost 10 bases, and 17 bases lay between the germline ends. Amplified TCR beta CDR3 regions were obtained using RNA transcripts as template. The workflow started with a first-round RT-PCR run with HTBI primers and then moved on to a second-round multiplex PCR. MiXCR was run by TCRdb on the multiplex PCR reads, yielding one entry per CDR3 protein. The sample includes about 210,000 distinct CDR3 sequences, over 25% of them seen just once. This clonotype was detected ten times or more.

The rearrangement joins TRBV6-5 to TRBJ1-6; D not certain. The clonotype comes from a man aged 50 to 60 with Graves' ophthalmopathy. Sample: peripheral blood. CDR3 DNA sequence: TGTGCCAGCACCCTTCGCGGGGTACAGTCACCCCTCCACTTT. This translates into CASTLRGVQSPLHF.